Following are 25 T cell receptor beta chains from one sample sequenced in a study of T cells in Graves' hyperthyroidism and ophthalmopathy. From RNA transcripts, TCR beta CDR3 regions were amplified. The study used the HTBI primer set for a first-round RT-PCR of the TCR CDR3. In TCRdb, the multiplex PCR reads were re-called with MiXCR into one record per CDR3 protein. The sample has around 340,000 distinct CDR3 sequences, roughly 15% seen once; the top ten hold approximately 33%. The sample consisted of blood. Receptors originate from a man under 40 with Graves' hyperthyroidism.

The chain is built from TRBV7-9 and TRBJ1-2; D ambiguous. CDR1 SEHNR and CDR2 FQNEAQ come from the germline V gene (reference sequence). The ends were cut back, 5 bases at V and 5 bases at J, with 15 bases in the middle. The CDR3 has 14 amino acids. Written as DNA, the CDR3 is TGTGCCAGCAGCGCCGAACCGCGACGGTATGGCTACACCTTC. It specifies CASSAEPRRYGYTF.

The rearrangement uses TRBV5-4 and TRBJ2-4, with unresolved D. The CDR3 is 16 amino acids. CDR1 and CDR2 from the germline V gene are SGHNT and YYREEE (reference sequence). Trimming removed 0 bases from V and 6 bases from J, with 16 bases in between. CDR3 DNA sequence: TGTGCCAGCAGCTTGGGGGCCCCGCAAGAAGGAAACATTCAGTACTTC. Its translation: CASSLGAPQEGNIQYF. The entire variable domain, with the rest obtained from reference TRBV5-4 and TRBJ2-4, is as follows: ETGVTQSPTHLIKTRGQQVTLRCSSQSGHNTVSWYQQALGQGPQFIFQYYREEENGRGNFPPRFSGLQFPNYSSELNVNALELDDSALYLCASSLGAPQEGNIQYFGAGTRLSVL.

The rearrangement links TRBV4-2 to TRBJ2-7; D assignment may be TRBD1 or TRBD2 (5 bases each). The V end lost 0 bases, the J end lost 3 bases, and 24 bases lay between the germline ends. The CDR3 has 19 residues. Germline CDR1 reads LGHNA; CDR2 reads YNFKEQ. As DNA, the CDR3 is TGTGCCAGCAGCCAAGATATCCGGGACGTGAGTTTGCCGGTCTACGAGCAGTACTTC. It codes for CASSQDIRDVSLPVYEQYF.

This clonotype was observed at least ten times. The V and J genes are TRBV24-1 and TRBJ2-7; D unclear. Between the trimmed V and J ends, which lost 4 bases and 6 bases, there was a span of 12 bases. This CDR3 contains 13 residues. Germline V CDR1 and CDR2: KGHDR, SFDVKD. The CDR3 DNA is TGTGCCACCAGTGACTTGGGTGTGGGCGAGCAGTACTTC. It is translated as CATSDLGVGEQYF.

The CDR3 DNA reads as TGTGCCAGCAGTTTGGGCTCCGGGACCGTTAATTCACCCCTCCACTTT. Translated: CASSLGSGTVNSPLHF. This chain joins TRBV27 and TRBJ1-6, with a tentative D call TRBD1 (5 bases). Between the trimmed V and J ends, which lost 3 bases and 6 bases, there was a span of 15 bases. There are 16 residues in the CDR3. Looked up from germline, CDR1 is MNHEY and CDR2 is SMNVEV (reference sequence).

This clonotype came up a few times. The V and J genes are TRBV19 and TRBJ2-5; D is possibly TRBD1 or TRBD2 (5 bases each). The CDR3 sequence is 13 residues long. Germline lookup yields CDR1 LNHDA and CDR2 SQIVND (reference sequence). V was pared by 2 bases and J by 5 bases, with 9 bases between. CDR3 residues: CASSIQGEETQYF. CDR3 coding DNA: TGTGCCAGTAGTATACAAGGGGAGGAGACCCAGTACTTC.

This clonotype occurred many times. This CDR3 is CASSVTPEGTPTNEQFF. The CDR3, as DNA: TGTGCCAGCAGTGTCACCCCCGAGGGTACCCCCACCAATGAGCAGTTCTTC. This sequence joins TRBV2 and TRBJ2-1, with D possibly being TRBD2 (5 bases). CDR1 and CDR2 (germline): SNHLY, FYNNEI. V lost 4 bases and J lost 6, with 22 bases in between. The CDR3 sequence is 17 residues long.

The chain joins TRBV24-1 to TRBJ2-4, with D perhaps assigned TRBD1 or TRBD2 (6 bases each). The CDR3 is made up of 13 amino acids. The V gene's germline CDR1 is KGHDR and CDR2 SFDVKD. V was cut by 7 bases and J by 9 bases, with 15 bases left in between. The CDR3 sequence is CATSQQGGGIQYF. In nucleotides, the CDR3 is TGTGCCACCAGCCAACAGGGAGGCGGCATTCAGTACTTC.

The V gene is TRBV4-1, the J gene TRBJ2-3; D possibly corresponds to TRBD2 (6 bases). Looked up from germline, CDR1 is MGHRA and CDR2 is YSYEKL. The CDR3 loop spans 16 amino acids. Deletions cut 4 bases from V and 2 bases from J, with 16 bases between. CDR3 protein: CASSRLYSGFTDTQYF. The CDR3 nucleotides read TGCGCCAGCAGCCGCCTATATAGCGGCTTCACAGATACGCAGTATTTT.

This CDR3 reads CASSHYPGTGELFF. CDR3 sequence (DNA): TGTGCCAGCAGTCACTACCCCGGAACCGGGGAGCTGTTTTTT. The genes are TRBV27 and TRBJ2-2; D unresolved. CDR3 length: 14 residues. Per the germline V gene, CDR1 is MNHEY and CDR2 is SMNVEV (reference sequence). Trimming removed 5 bases at V and 5 bases at J, with 12 bases between.

This clonotype was counted many times. The V call is TRBV11-1, the J call TRBJ2-7; 9 bases map to TRBD1. Germline V gene data show CDR1 as SGHAT and CDR2 as FQDESV (reference sequence). The CDR3 runs 14 residues. J was trimmed by 2 bases and V by 5 bases; bases with no gene match: 4. The CDR3 nucleotides are TGTGCCAGCAGCGCGGACAGGGGTCCCTACGAGCAGTACTTC. Amino acids: CASSADRGPYEQYF.

This clonotype was counted ten times or more. The V call is TRBV2, the J call TRBJ2-1; D gene unclear. CDR3 length: 14 residues. The germline gives CDR1 SNHLY, CDR2 FYNNEI. V lost 5 bases and J lost 0, with 8 bases in between. The CDR3 is CASSIRSSYNEQFF. In DNA, the CDR3 is TGTGCCAGCAGTATCCGGAGCTCCTACAATGAGCAGTTCTTC.

The V call is TRBV2, the J call TRBJ2-3; 8 nucleotides line up with TRBD1. Germline CDR1 is SNHLY and CDR2 is FYNNEI. CDR3 size: 15 residues. Losses at the gene ends were 8 bases for V and 5 bases for J; bases not matched to a gene: 12. CDR3: CASRKGRQGKDTQYF. As DNA, the CDR3 is TGTGCCAGCCGGAAAGGCCGACAGGGGAAAGATACGCAGTATTTT.

The CDR3 spells CASSSDAGPTQYF. The DNA for the CDR3 is TGTGCCAGCAGCTCCGATGCAGGGCCTACCCAGTACTTC. The J gene is TRBJ2-5, the V gene TRBV11-2; D is perhaps TRBD1 (5 bases). V lost 4 bases to trimming and J lost 8 bases, with 14 bases between them. Germline lookup yields CDR1 SGHAT and CDR2 FQNNGV. CDR3 length: 13 amino acids. Looking up the rest from reference TRBV11-2 and TRBJ2-5 gives the full variable domain: EAGVAQSPRYKIIEKRQSVAFWCNPISGHATLYWYQQILGQGPKLLIQFQNNGVVDDSQLPKDRFSAERLKGVDSTLKIQPAKLEDSAVYLCASSSDAGPTQYFGPGTRLLVL.

At least ten counts were recorded for this clonotype. This chain joins TRBV2 and TRBJ2-5; no firm D call. Trimming pared 7 bases from V and 2 bases from J, leaving 8 bases between. Germline-derived CDR1 and CDR2 are SNHLY and FYNNEI. This CDR3 contains 12 residues. The CDR3 coding sequence is TGTGCCAGCACTGGCGATCAAGAGACCCAGTACTTC. Translation gives CASTGDQETQYF.

This clonotype was seen ten or more times. The rearrangement links TRBV5-1 to TRBJ2-3; the D gene is possibly TRBD2 (5 bases). V lost 4 bases to trimming and J lost 2 bases, with 14 bases between them. There are 15 residues in the CDR3. CDR1 is SGHRS, CDR2 YFSETQ, per germline. The DNA of the CDR3 is TGCGCCAGCAGCGCGAGGGAATGGGACACAGATACGCAGTATTTT. It specifies CASSAREWDTDTQYF. The variable domain in full, completed from reference TRBV5-1 and TRBJ2-3, reads KAGVTQTPRYLIKTRGQQVTLSCSPISGHRSVSWYQQTPGQGLQFLFEYFSETQRNKGNFPGRFSGRQFSNSRSEMNVSTLELGDSALYLCASSAREWDTDTQYFGPGTRLTVL.

This clonotype occurred many times. The genes are TRBV11-2 and TRBJ2-5; D call uncertain. This CDR3 is 13 amino acids long. Deletions cut 0 bases from V and 7 bases from J, with 9 bases between. Germline V gene data show CDR1 as SGHAT and CDR2 as FQNNGV. The CDR3 DNA reads as TGTGCCAGCAGCTTAGAGGGCGTCGCGACCCAGTACTTC. This sequence encodes CASSLEGVATQYF. The full variable domain, rest sourced from reference TRBV11-2 and TRBJ2-5, is EAGVAQSPRYKIIEKRQSVAFWCNPISGHATLYWYQQILGQGPKLLIQFQNNGVVDDSQLPKDRFSAERLKGVDSTLKIQPAKLEDSAVYLCASSLEGVATQYFGPGTRLLVL.

The rearrangement uses TRBV7-2 and TRBJ2-2, with D unclear. The CDR3 extends over 15 amino acids. V was cut by 4 bases and J by 5 bases, with 14 bases left in between. CDR1 is SGHTA and CDR2 is FQGNSA in the germline V gene. The CDR3 nucleotides read TGTGCCAGCAGCTCCCGAGCCCGACTTACCGGGGAGCTGTTTTTT. Translating gives CASSSRARLTGELFF.

The chain joins TRBV18 to TRBJ1-1; tentatively, D is TRBD1 (5 bases). CDR3 size: 12 residues. Trimming left V 5 bases short and J 11 bases short, with 15 bases between. CDR1 KGHSH and CDR2 LQKENI come from the germline V gene. The CDR3 here is CASSGPRDGAFF. The CDR3 nucleotides are TGTGCCAGCTCAGGTCCCCGGGACGGGGCTTTCTTT.

This clonotype was counted many times. V gene TRBV2 combines with J gene TRBJ2-5; D is perhaps TRBD2 (5 bases). This CDR3 has 13 residues. V dropped 8 bases and J dropped 4 bases, with 14 bases sitting between them. CDR1 and CDR2 (germline): SNHLY, FYNNEI. The CDR3 DNA sequence: TGTGCCAGCTTCGGCATGGGGAGAGAGACCCAGTACTTC. Encoded protein: CASFGMGRETQYF.

This clonotype was found many times. The V gene is TRBV6-1, the J gene TRBJ2-7; tentatively, D is TRBD1 (6 bases). The CDR3 contains 15 residues. Between the trimmed V and J ends, which lost 4 bases and 2 bases, there was a span of 15 bases. CDR1 and CDR2 (germline): MNHNS, SASEGT. The CDR3 here is CASSGGQLATYEQYF. The CDR3 DNA sequence: TGTGCCAGCAGTGGTGGACAGTTAGCAACCTACGAGCAGTACTTC.

The chain links TRBV7-9 to TRBJ2-7; possibly TRBD1 for D (6 bases). Germline V gene sequence: CDR1 SEHNR, CDR2 FQNEAQ (reference sequence). Deletions cut 2 bases from V and 0 bases from J, with 8 bases between. This CDR3 region has 14 residues. The CDR3 nucleotides are TGTGCCAGCAGCTTAAGGGACACCTCCTACGAGCAGTACTTC. This encodes CASSLRDTSYEQYF. Supplemented by reference TRBV7-9 and TRBJ2-7, the full variable domain reads DTGVSQNPRHKITKRGQNVTFRCDPISEHNRLYWYRQTLGQGPEFLTYFQNEAQLEKSRLLSDRFSAERPKGSFSTLEIQRTEQGDSAMYLCASSLRDTSYEQYFGPGTRLTVT.

This clonotype showed up many times. The CDR3 nucleotides read TGTGCCAGCAGTTCCCTTGCCGGAGGGACCACAGATACGCAGTATTTT. Its translation is CASSSLAGGTTDTQYF. V and J are TRBV28 and TRBJ2-3; D perhaps matches TRBD2 (6 bases). The CDR3 is 16 amino acids. V lost 4 bases, J lost 2 bases, and 16 bases lay in between. Germline assignment: CDR1 MDHEN and CDR2 SYDVKM.

The gene calls are TRBV7-2 and TRBJ2-1; 8 nucleotides line up with TRBD2. Looked up from germline, CDR1 is SGHTA and CDR2 is FQGNSA. This CDR3 is built from 16 residues. The junction had 8 bases not matched to a gene; V was cut back by 1 base and J by 6 bases. In nucleotides, the CDR3 is TGTGCCAGCAGCTTAGAGGGCGGGAGGACCGGCAATGAGCAGTTCTTC. Amino acid sequence: CASSLEGGRTGNEQFF.

With regard to this clonotype: A much larger clone differs from this one at a single base, so this may be a read error. J is TRBJ2-3 and V is TRBV28, with 7 nucleotides matching TRBD2. The CDR3 is made up of 16 amino acids. Germline lookup yields CDR1 MDHEN and CDR2 SYDVKM. The CDR3 spells CDSSFPREESTDTQYF. Written as DNA, the CDR3 is TGTGACAGCAGTTTTCCCCGGGAGGAGAGCACAGATACGCAGTATTTT.